Below are 19 T cell receptor beta chains sequenced from a single sample in a study of blood T cell repertoires in COVID-19. Data came from immunoSEQ multiplex PCR; TCRdb stores just in-frame clones and leaves some out. Counted here are roughly 300,000 clones, 85% occurring once; the ten biggest clones make up about an eighth. The sequencing input was peripheral blood. These TCRs come from a human donor in a cohort sampled during active COVID-19.

The CDR3 sequence is CASSHLTGELFF. The CDR3 region has the DNA TGTGCCAGCAGCCACCTAACCGGGGAGCTGTTTTTT. The gene calls are TRBV3-1 (or the pseudogene TRBV3-2) and TRBJ2-2; D ambiguous. Trimming removed 3 bases at V and 5 bases at J, with 4 bases between. The CDR3 covers 12 residues. Per germline, CDR1 LGHDT and CDR2 YNNKEL (reference sequence).

The chain combines TRBV4-2 with TRBJ2-2; tentatively, D is TRBD1 (5 bases). Trimming shortened V by 1 base and J by 1 base, and 10 bases separated the two germline ends. The CDR3 covers 16 residues. CDR1 is LGHNA, CDR2 YNFKEQ, per germline. The CDR3 spells CASSQVDGQNTGELFF. DNA of the CDR3: TGTGCCAGCAGCCAAGTAGATGGACAGAACACCGGGGAGCTGTTTTTT.

This chain joins TRBV10-1 and TRBJ2-3; perhaps TRBD2 as D (5 bases). Deletions cut 6 bases from V and 2 bases from J, with 15 bases between. Germline V gene sequence: CDR1 WNHNN, CDR2 SYGVQD (reference sequence). The CDR3 runs 15 residues. CDR3 in DNA: TGCGCCAGCAGCCCTACGGGAAGACACACAGATACGCAGTATTTT. As protein: CASSPTGRHTDTQYF.

This chain connects TRBV7-8 to TRBJ1-4; the D gene is possibly TRBD1 (5 bases). The CDR3 consists of 16 residues. Trimming shortened V by 5 bases and J by 0 bases, and 13 bases separated the two germline ends. Germline values: CDR1 SGHVS, CDR2 FQNEAQ. The CDR3 DNA reads TGTGCCAGCAGCCTGCGGGGGAGAGCAACTAATGAAAAACTGTTTTTT. Translating it yields CASSLRGRATNEKLFF. The variable domain in full, completed from reference TRBV7-8 and TRBJ1-4, reads GAGVSQSPRYKVAKRGQDVALRCDPISGHVSLFWYQQALGQGPEFLTYFQNEAQLDKSGLPSDRFFAERPEGSVSTLKIQRTQQEDSAVYLCASSLRGRATNEKLFFGSGTQLSVL.

J is TRBJ1-4 and V is TRBV27, with D perhaps matching TRBD1 (6 bases). Germline loops: CDR1 MNHEY, CDR2 SMNVEV (reference sequence). This CDR3 comprises 14 residues. V dropped 8 bases and J dropped 2 bases, with 12 bases sitting between them. CDR3 region: CASGTGLTNEKLFF. The CDR3 coding sequence is TGTGCCAGCGGAACAGGGCTGACTAATGAAAAACTGTTTTTT.

This chain links TRBV4-2 with TRBJ2-2, with 7 nucleotides matching TRBD1. Germline CDR1 LGHNA, CDR2 YNFKEQ. V shed 0 bases, J shed 0 bases, and the junction held 16 bases outside the gene matches. The CDR3 runs 21 residues. CDR3 in amino acids: CASSQDVGRQGRFPNTGELFF. DNA for the CDR3: TGTGCCAGCAGCCAAGACGTGGGACGACAGGGAAGGTTCCCGAACACCGGGGAGCTGTTTTTT.

The chain links TRBV7-2 to TRBJ2-3; no reliable D call. The CDR3 consists of 18 residues. Germline-derived CDR1 and CDR2 are SGHTA and FQGNSA. The ends were cut back, 5 bases at V and 0 bases at J, with 21 bases in the middle. For the CDR3, the DNA is TGTGCCAGCAGCCCAATAGATCGAGGAGAAGCTAGCACAGATACGCAGTATTTT. Protein sequence: CASSPIDRGEASTDTQYF.

The rearrangement links TRBV19 to TRBJ1-5; D unclear. The ends were cut back, 11 bases at V and 9 bases at J, with 8 bases in the middle. CDR1 is LNHDA, CDR2 SQIVND, per germline (reference sequence). The CDR3 is 9 amino acids. The CDR3 loop is CAGGWPQHF. The CDR3 DNA sequence: TGTGCCGGCGGGTGGCCCCAGCATTTT. Full variable domain (rest looked up from reference TRBV19 and TRBJ1-5): DGGITQSPKYLFRKEGQNVTLSCEQNLNHDAMYWYRQDPGQGLRLIYYSQIVNDFQKGDIAEGYSVSREKKESFPLTVTSAQKNPTAFYLCAGGWPQHFGDGTRLSIL.

This chain joins TRBV7-2 and TRBJ2-2; D remains unclear. Germline CDR1 and CDR2: SGHTA and FQGNSA. The V gene lost 5 bases and the J gene lost 0 bases, with 16 bases spanning the gap. The CDR3 is 17 amino acids. The CDR3 region has the DNA TGTGCCAGCAGCCCCCGTAGCCCATTCTCGAACACCGGGGAGCTGTTTTTT. Encoded protein: CASSPRSPFSNTGELFF.

V is TRBV7-9 and J is TRBJ2-1; 9 bases are a match to TRBD2. V was pared by 5 bases and J by 10 bases, with 9 bases of the junction left unmatched. This CDR3 region has 14 residues. The germline CDR1 and CDR2 sequences are SEHNR and FQNEAQ (reference sequence). In DNA form, the CDR3 reads TGTGCCAGCAGCAATAGAGCTACTAGCGGGGAGCAGTTCTTC. Translated: CASSNRATSGEQFF.

The V and J genes are TRBV19 and TRBJ1-1; tentative D call: TRBD1 (5 bases). Germline-derived CDR1 and CDR2 are LNHDA and SQIVND (reference sequence). The CDR3 has 16 amino acids. The germline V and J ends were trimmed by 6 bases and 0 bases, with 17 bases remaining between them. In nucleotides, the CDR3 is TGTGCCAGTAGCACTACCAACAGGTTGATGAACACTGAAGCTTTCTTT. It specifies CASSTTNRLMNTEAFF.

This clone was detected once. The chain joins TRBV6-5 to TRBJ2-3; 9 bases agree with TRBD2. The junction had 10 bases not matched to a gene; V was cut back by 6 bases and J by 6 bases. The V gene's germline CDR1 is MNHEY and CDR2 SVGAGI. The CDR3 contains 15 residues. This CDR3 is CASSTSSGRLDTQYF. CDR3 nucleotide sequence: TGTGCCAGCAGCACCTCGAGCGGGAGGTTGGATACGCAGTATTTT.

This clone was seen only once. This chain connects TRBV15 to TRBJ2-1, with no clear D. Between the trimmed V and J ends, which lost 0 bases and 6 bases, there was a span of 6 bases. This CDR3 spans 13 amino acids. Germline CDR1 and CDR2: LNHNV and YYDKDF (reference sequence). CDR3 bases: TGTGCCACCAGCAGAGATATCAGCAATGAGCAGTTCTTC. Translating gives CATSRDISNEQFF.

The chain uses TRBV28 and TRBJ2-7, with 8 bases identical to TRBD1. V was pared by 2 bases and J by 3 bases, with 3 bases of the junction left unmatched. CDR3 length equals 14 residues. Germline assignment: CDR1 MDHEN and CDR2 SYDVKM. As DNA, the CDR3 is TGTGCCAGCAGTTTACAGGGGGCGAGCTACGAGCAGTACTTC. It translates to CASSLQGASYEQYF.

The chain combines TRBV5-1 with TRBJ2-1, with a possible D match to TRBD2 (5 bases). The germline V and J ends were trimmed by 6 bases and 1 base, with 17 bases remaining between them. The CDR3 spans 16 residues. Germline assignment: CDR1 SGHRS and CDR2 YFSETQ. CDR3 region: CASTRDGDQSYNEQFF. CDR3 bases: TGCGCCAGCACCCGTGACGGGGATCAATCCTACAATGAGCAGTTCTTC.

This clone was found once. The chain has TRBV2 and TRBJ2-1; weak D call: TRBD1 (6 bases). CDR3 length equals 15 residues. V was pared by 5 bases and J by 0 bases, with 11 bases between. Germline lookup yields CDR1 SNHLY and CDR2 FYNNEI. The CDR3 nucleotides are TGTGCCAGCAGTTACACAGGGAGCTCCTACAATGAGCAGTTCTTC. Translating gives CASSYTGSSYNEQFF.

V and J are TRBV2 and TRBJ2-3, with TRBD1 matching over 10 bases. The CDR3 covers 14 residues. J lost 3 bases, V lost 3 bases, and 0 bases had no gene match. Germline loops: CDR1 SNHLY, CDR2 FYNNEI. CDR3 amino acids: CASSEGQGTDTQYF. For the CDR3, the DNA is TGTGCCAGCAGTGAGGGACAGGGGACAGATACGCAGTATTTT.

In this sample, this clone turned up once. The chain couples TRBV5-1 to TRBJ2-3, with D perhaps TRBD1 (5 bases). The germline V gene encodes CDR1 SGHRS and CDR2 YFSETQ. Between the trimmed V and J ends, which lost 6 bases and 0 bases, there was a span of 14 bases. There are 15 residues in the CDR3. CDR3 region: CASNVVGASTDTQYF. CDR3 sequence (DNA): TGCGCCAGCAACGTTGTAGGGGCAAGCACAGATACGCAGTATTTT.

The gene calls are TRBV9 and TRBJ2-1; tentative D call: TRBD2 (5 bases). Per germline, CDR1 SGDLS and CDR2 YYNGEE. Trimming stripped 0 bases from V and 6 bases from J, with 13 bases between. This CDR3 region has 15 residues. The CDR3 is CASSVGLALGNEQFF. The CDR3 coding sequence is TGTGCCAGCAGCGTAGGGCTAGCATTGGGCAATGAGCAGTTCTTC.